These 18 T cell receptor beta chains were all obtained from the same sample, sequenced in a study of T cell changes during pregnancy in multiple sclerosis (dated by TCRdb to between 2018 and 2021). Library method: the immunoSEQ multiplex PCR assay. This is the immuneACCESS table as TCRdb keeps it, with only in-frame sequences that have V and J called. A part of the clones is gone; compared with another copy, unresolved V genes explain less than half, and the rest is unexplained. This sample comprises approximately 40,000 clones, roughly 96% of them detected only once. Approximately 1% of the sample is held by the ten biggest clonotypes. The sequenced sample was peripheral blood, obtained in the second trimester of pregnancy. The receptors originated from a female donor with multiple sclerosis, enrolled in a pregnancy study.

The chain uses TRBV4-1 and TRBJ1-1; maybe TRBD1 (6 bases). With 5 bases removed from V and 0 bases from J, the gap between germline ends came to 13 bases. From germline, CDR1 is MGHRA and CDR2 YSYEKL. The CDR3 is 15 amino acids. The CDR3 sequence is CASSVNRALNTEAFF. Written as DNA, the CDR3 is TGCGCCAGCAGCGTCAACAGGGCACTGAACACTGAAGCTTTCTTT.

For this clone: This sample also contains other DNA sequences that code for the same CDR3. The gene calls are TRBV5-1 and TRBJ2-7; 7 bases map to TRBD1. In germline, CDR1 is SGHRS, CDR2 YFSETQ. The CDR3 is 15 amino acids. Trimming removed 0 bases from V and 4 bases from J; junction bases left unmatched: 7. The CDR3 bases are TGCGCCAGCAGCTTGGCCGCGACAGGGTTGTACGAGCAGTACTTC. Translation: CASSLAATGLYEQYF.

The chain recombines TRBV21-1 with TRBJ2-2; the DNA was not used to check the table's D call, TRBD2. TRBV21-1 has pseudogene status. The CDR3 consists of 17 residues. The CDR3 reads CASRPGLAGLNTGELFF. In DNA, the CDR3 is TGTGCCAGCAGGCCGGGACTAGCGGGGCTGAACACCGGGGAGCTGTTTTTT.

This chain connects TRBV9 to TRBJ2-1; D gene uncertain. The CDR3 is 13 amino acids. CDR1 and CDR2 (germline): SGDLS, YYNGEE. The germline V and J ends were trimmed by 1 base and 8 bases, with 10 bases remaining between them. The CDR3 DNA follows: TGTGCCAGCAGCGTATCCCCGTCAGATGAGCAGTTCTTC. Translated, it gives CASSVSPSDEQFF.

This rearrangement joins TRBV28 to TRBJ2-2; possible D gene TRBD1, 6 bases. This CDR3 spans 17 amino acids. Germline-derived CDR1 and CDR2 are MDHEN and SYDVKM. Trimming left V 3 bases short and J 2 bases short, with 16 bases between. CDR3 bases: TGTGCCAGCAGTTTCACGACACAGGGTGTTAACACCGGGGAGCTGTTTTTT. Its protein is CASSFTTQGVNTGELFF.

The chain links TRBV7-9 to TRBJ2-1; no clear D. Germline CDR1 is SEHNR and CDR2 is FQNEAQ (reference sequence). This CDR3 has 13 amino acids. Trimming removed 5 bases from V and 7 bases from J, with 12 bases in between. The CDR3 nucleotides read TGTGCCAGCAGCCCGACACCCTGGAATGAGCAGTTCTTC. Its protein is CASSPTPWNEQFF.

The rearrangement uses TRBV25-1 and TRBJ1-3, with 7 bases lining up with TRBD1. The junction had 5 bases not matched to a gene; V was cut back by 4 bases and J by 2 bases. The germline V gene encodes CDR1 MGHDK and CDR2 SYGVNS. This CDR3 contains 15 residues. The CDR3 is CASSVGTVPGNTIYF. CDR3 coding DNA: TGTGCCAGCAGTGTAGGGACAGTCCCTGGAAACACCATATATTTT.

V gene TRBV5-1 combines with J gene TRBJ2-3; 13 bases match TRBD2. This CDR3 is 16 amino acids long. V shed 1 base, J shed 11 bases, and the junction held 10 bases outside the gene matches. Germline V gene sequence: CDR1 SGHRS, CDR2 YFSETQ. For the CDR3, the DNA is TGCGCCAGCAGCTTGACGACTAGCGGGGGGTTTGAGAAGCAGTATTTT. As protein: CASSLTTSGGFEKQYF.

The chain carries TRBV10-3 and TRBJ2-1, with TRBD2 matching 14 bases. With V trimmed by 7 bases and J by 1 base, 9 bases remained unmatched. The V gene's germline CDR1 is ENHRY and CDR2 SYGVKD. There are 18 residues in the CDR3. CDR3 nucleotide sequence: TGTGCCATCACAAATTCCGGGACTAGCGGGAGATCCTACAATGAGCAGTTCTTC. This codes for CAITNSGTSGRSYNEQFF.

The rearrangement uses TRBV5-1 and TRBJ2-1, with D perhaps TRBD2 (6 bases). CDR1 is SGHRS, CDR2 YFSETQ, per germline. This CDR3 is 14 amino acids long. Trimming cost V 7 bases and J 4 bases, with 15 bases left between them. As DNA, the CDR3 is TGCGCCAGCGGGACTGGATCAGATTACAATGAGCAGTTCTTC. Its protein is CASGTGSDYNEQFF.

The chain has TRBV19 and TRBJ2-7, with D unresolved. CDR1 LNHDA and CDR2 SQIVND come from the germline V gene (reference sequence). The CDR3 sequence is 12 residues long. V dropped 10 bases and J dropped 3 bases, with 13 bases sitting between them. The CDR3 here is CATQDTLYEQYF. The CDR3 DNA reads TGTGCCACCCAAGACACCCTCTACGAGCAGTACTTC.

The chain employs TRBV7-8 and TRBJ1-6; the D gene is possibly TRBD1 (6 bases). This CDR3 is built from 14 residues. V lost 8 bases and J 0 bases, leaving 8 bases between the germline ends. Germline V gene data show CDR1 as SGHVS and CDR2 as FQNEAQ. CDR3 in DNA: TGTGCCAGCCAAGGGGGCTCCTATAATTCACCCCTCCACTTT. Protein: CASQGGSYNSPLHF.

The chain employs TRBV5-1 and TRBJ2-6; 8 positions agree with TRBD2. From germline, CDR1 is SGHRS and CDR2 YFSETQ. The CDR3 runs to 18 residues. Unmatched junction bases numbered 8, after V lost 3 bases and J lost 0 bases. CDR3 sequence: CASSSSAGVGSGANVLTF. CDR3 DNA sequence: TGCGCCAGCAGCTCCTCAGCGGGAGTGGGCTCTGGGGCCAACGTCCTGACTTTC.

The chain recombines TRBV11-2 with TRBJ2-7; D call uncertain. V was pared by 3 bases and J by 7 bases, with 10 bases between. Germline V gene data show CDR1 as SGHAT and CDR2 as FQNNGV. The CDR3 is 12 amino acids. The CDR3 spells CASSFPSGEQYF. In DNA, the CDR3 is TGTGCCAGCAGCTTCCCCTCCGGGGAGCAGTACTTC. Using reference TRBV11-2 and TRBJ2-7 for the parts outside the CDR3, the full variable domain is EAGVAQSPRYKIIEKRQSVAFWCNPISGHATLYWYQQILGQGPKLLIQFQNNGVVDDSQLPKDRFSAERLKGVDSTLKIQPAKLEDSAVYLCASSFPSGEQYFGPGTRLTVT.

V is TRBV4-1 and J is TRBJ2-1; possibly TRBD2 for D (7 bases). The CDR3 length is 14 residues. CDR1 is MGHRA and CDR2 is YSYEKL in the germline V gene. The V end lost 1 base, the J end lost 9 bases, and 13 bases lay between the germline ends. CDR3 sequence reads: CASSQVGRGTEQFF. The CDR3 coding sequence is TGCGCCAGCAGCCAAGTGGGGAGGGGGACTGAGCAGTTCTTC.

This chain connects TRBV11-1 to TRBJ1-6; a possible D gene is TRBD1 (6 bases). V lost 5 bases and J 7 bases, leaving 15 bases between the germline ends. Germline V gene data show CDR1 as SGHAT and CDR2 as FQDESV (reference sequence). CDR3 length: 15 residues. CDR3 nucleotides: TGTGCCAGCAGCACCAATACAGGGCAGAATTCACCCCTCCACTTT. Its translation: CASSTNTGQNSPLHF.

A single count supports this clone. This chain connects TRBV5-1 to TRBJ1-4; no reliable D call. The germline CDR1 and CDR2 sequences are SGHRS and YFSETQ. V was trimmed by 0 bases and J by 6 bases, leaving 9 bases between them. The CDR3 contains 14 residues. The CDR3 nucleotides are TGCGCCAGCAGCTTGGAGGAGACGGATGAAAAACTGTTTTTT. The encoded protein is CASSLEETDEKLFF.

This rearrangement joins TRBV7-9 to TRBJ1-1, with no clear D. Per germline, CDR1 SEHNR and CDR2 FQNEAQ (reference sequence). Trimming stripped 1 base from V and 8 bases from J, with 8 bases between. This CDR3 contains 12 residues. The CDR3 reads CASSLGQVEAFF. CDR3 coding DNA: TGTGCCAGCAGCTTAGGGCAGGTCGAAGCTTTCTTT.